The 5 T cell receptor beta chains below all came from one sample that was sequenced in a study of blood T cell repertoires in COVID-19. Clones were read by immunoSEQ multiplex PCR, and TCRdb kept only the in-frame ones, dropping some. Found here are 73,000 or so clones, approximately 80% of them singletons; the top ten hold 6% to 7%. The sequenced material came from peripheral blood. These receptor sequences come from a woman aged 60-70 years with acute or convalescent COVID-19.

V usage is TRBV10-3 and J usage is TRBJ2-1, with TRBD2 matching 13 bases. V trimming: 9 bases; J trimming: 8 bases; junction bases outside the gene matches: 4. Germline CDR1 ENHRY, CDR2 SYGVKD. CDR3 length equals 13 residues. The CDR3 here is CAIRTSGGDEQFF. The CDR3 DNA reads as TGTGCCATTAGGACTAGCGGGGGTGATGAGCAGTTCTTC.

This chain connects TRBV3-1 (or the pseudogene TRBV3-2) to TRBJ2-7, with D tentatively TRBD1 (6 bases). The CDR3 extends over 15 amino acids. Germline assignment: CDR1 LGHDT and CDR2 YNNKEL (reference sequence). The V and J ends lost 3 bases and 2 bases respectively, with 14 bases between them. CDR3 DNA: TGTGCCAGCAGCCAGGGGGCCAAGGGAACCTACGAGCAGTACTTC. Protein sequence: CASSQGAKGTYEQYF.

This rearrangement joins TRBV24-1 to TRBJ1-5, with D uncertain. The germline CDR1 and CDR2 sequences are KGHDR and SFDVKD. Trimming removed 3 bases at V and 4 bases at J, with 3 bases between. The CDR3 runs 12 residues. The DNA for the CDR3 is TGTGCCACCAGTGATACAAATCAGCCCCAGCATTTT. Its protein is CATSDTNQPQHF.

The chain recombines TRBV10-3 with TRBJ1-1; the D is unclear. The germline CDR1 and CDR2 sequences are ENHRY and SYGVKD. V was clipped by 10 bases and J by 1 base, with 7 bases between them. CDR3 length equals 11 residues. In DNA form, the CDR3 reads TGTGCCAGTCGACAGAACACTGAAGCTTTCTTT. This translates into CASRQNTEAFF.

As DNA, the CDR3 is TGCGCCAGCAGCCCCGGACTGAGCTCTGGAAACACCATATATTTT. It encodes CASSPGLSSGNTIYF. The chain recombines TRBV5-1 with TRBJ1-3, with no clear D. The CDR3 has 15 amino acids. The V end was cut by 4 bases, the J end by 0 bases, with 11 bases between. The germline CDR1 and CDR2 sequences are SGHRS and YFSETQ. Full variable domain (rest looked up from reference TRBV5-1 and TRBJ1-3): KAGVTQTPRYLIKTRGQQVTLSCSPISGHRSVSWYQQTPGQGLQFLFEYFSETQRNKGNFPGRFSGRQFSNSRSEMNVSTLELGDSALYLCASSPGLSSGNTIYFGEGSWLTVV.